The clone carrying this T cell receptor beta chain was counted once. Antigen unknown. Libraries were prepared by immunoSEQ multiplex PCR; TCRdb keeps only in-frame clonotypes and omits some of them. The sample consists of roughly 180,000 clones, approximately 92% of them appearing once. The germline V gene encodes CDR1 MNHEY and CDR2 SMNVEV (reference sequence). The CDR3 is 14 amino acids. Trimming shortened V by 1 base and J by 5 bases, and 11 bases separated the two germline ends. This sample is drawn from a study of T cell responses to AZD1222 COVID-19 vaccine. Study background: Timing groups of about 4 and about 12 weeks for second doses were pooled.

Study-level results: At baseline, seropositivity was found in only a handful of AZD1222 recipients. Nearly half of spike-specific TCRs reportedly target variant regions that are unmutated in the B.1.351 and B.1.1.7 variants.

The rearrangement links TRBV27 to TRBJ2-5; D possibly corresponds to TRBD2 (5 bases). The sample in question was peripheral blood, obtained on day 0 of AZD1222 vaccination. The clonotype originates from an adult in good health. CDR3 DNA: TGTGCCAGCAGTTTATTACTAGGTGGGGAGACCCAGTACTTC. Translating gives CASSLLLGGETQYF.